Presented here are 21 T cell receptor beta chains from one specimen sequenced in a study of shared clonotypes between healthy human individuals. Produced via immunoSEQ multiplex PCR; TCRdb's table is partial and in-frame only. The table shows over 850,000 clones, with approximately 78% occurring only once. Sequenced sample: memory CD4+ T cells from PBMCs. As to subset: CD45RA-negative fraction. The receptors stem from a man between 18 and 35 years old in good health. Some clones in this sample may be carry-over from other donors' samples.

The V and J genes are TRBV19 and TRBJ2-1; the match to TRBD2 covers 8 bases. This CDR3 contains 16 residues. The V gene end was trimmed by 5 bases and the J gene end by 1 base; junction bases not matched to a gene: 7. Per germline, CDR1 LNHDA and CDR2 SQIVND (reference sequence). The CDR3 region has the DNA TGTGCCAGTAGTGCCCGACTAGCGAGATCCTACAATGAGCAGTTCTTC. Protein sequence: CASSARLARSYNEQFF.

The chain links TRBV7-2 to TRBJ1-2; the match to TRBD1 covers 7 bases. This CDR3 spans 11 amino acids. With 3 bases clipped from V and 10 bases from J, the junction kept 2 bases outside the gene matches. The germline gives CDR1 SGHTA, CDR2 FQGNSA. CDR3 coding DNA: TGTGCCAGCAGCTTGACAGGGCTCTACACCTTC. Translation gives CASSLTGLYTF.

The CDR3 here is CASSETEQFF. CDR3 bases: TGTGCCAGCAGTGAAACTGAGCAGTTCTTC. The chain combines TRBV6-1 with TRBJ2-1; D ambiguous. Germline V gives CDR1 MNHNS, CDR2 SASEGT. The CDR3 consists of 10 residues. Trimming cost V 2 bases and J 9 bases, with 2 bases left between them.

Turning to this clone: Other nucleotide sequences in the sample specify the same CDR3. The chain recombines TRBV5-1 with TRBJ2-5, with D unclear. V was shortened by 0 bases and J by 1 base, with 4 bases between the two germline ends. Per germline, CDR1 SGHRS and CDR2 YFSETQ. CDR3 length: 13 amino acids. The CDR3 region is CASSLGSQETQYF. DNA of the CDR3: TGCGCCAGCAGCTTGGGCAGCCAAGAGACCCAGTACTTC.

The CDR3 protein is CASSPQVGGTSGNTIYF. The CDR3 DNA sequence: TGTGCCAGCTCACCACAGGTCGGGGGGACCTCTGGAAACACCATATATTTT. This rearrangement joins TRBV18 to TRBJ1-3, with D tentatively TRBD1 (5 bases). Trimming removed 1 base at V and 0 bases at J, with 13 bases between. This CDR3 is 17 amino acids long. Germline lookup yields CDR1 KGHSH and CDR2 LQKENI.

The J gene is TRBJ2-7, the V gene TRBV5-8, with 8 bases aligning to TRBD1. With 0 bases clipped from V and 3 bases from J, the junction kept 5 bases outside the gene matches. Germline V gene sequence: CDR1 SGHTS, CDR2 YDEGEE. This CDR3 has 15 amino acids. CDR3 region: CASSLDGTGFYEQYF. The DNA for the CDR3 is TGTGCCAGCAGCTTGGATGGGACAGGCTTCTACGAGCAGTACTTC.

The chain recombines TRBV6-6 with TRBJ2-7; TRBD1 might be the D (5 bases). Trimming shortened V by 0 bases and J by 3 bases, and 9 bases separated the two germline ends. CDR3 size: 14 residues. Germline values: CDR1 MNHNY, CDR2 SVGAGI (reference sequence). As DNA, the CDR3 is TGTGCCAGCAGTTACTCGGGGCAGGGCTACGAGCAGTACTTC. It encodes CASSYSGQGYEQYF.

This chain links TRBV5-1 with TRBJ2-2; 14 positions match TRBD2. From germline, CDR1 is SGHRS and CDR2 YFSETQ. The CDR3 spans 18 residues. Losses at the gene ends were 0 bases for V and 3 bases for J; bases not matched to a gene: 4. CDR3 DNA: TGCGCCAGCAGCTTGGCGGGACTAGCGGGAGCGTACACCGGGGAGCTGTTTTTT. Encoded protein: CASSLAGLAGAYTGELFF.

The V call is TRBV28, the J call TRBJ2-1; D perhaps matches TRBD2 (6 bases). V lost 8 bases and J lost 2, with 19 bases in between. This CDR3 is built from 16 residues. Germline V gene data show CDR1 as MDHEN and CDR2 as SYDVKM. CDR3 sequence reads: CASVSKSAGTYNEQFF. The CDR3 DNA is TGTGCCAGCGTTAGCAAATCGGCGGGAACCTACAATGAGCAGTTCTTC.

The chain uses TRBV10-2 and TRBJ2-7; 8 bases fit TRBD1. Unmatched junction bases numbered 6, after V lost 8 bases and J lost 3 bases. Looked up from germline, CDR1 is WSHSY and CDR2 is SAAADI. The CDR3 is 13 residues long. DNA of the CDR3: TGCGCCAGCGGGCCTGGACAGGGCTACGAGCAGTACTTC. This translates into CASGPGQGYEQYF.

The V gene is TRBV6-5, the J gene TRBJ2-1; a weak D match, TRBD2 (6 bases). The length of the CDR3 is 16 residues. Between the trimmed V and J ends, which lost 0 bases and 8 bases, there was a span of 17 bases. CDR1 and CDR2 from the germline V gene are MNHEY and SVGAGI. This CDR3 reads CASSYSGGRVSYEQFF. For the CDR3, the DNA is TGTGCCAGCAGTTACTCGGGGGGTCGGGTTTCCTATGAGCAGTTCTTC.

To note about this clone: Since a far larger clone is one base different, this is likely a read error. The chain employs TRBV27 and TRBJ2-7, with 13 positions matching TRBD2. From germline, CDR1 is MNHEY and CDR2 SMNVEV (reference sequence). The CDR3 has 17 residues. Germline trimming cut 5 bases from V and 5 bases from J; bases unmatched to any gene: 12. The chain's CDR3 is CASSPSRTSGRFNEQYF. CDR3 nucleotides: TGTGCCAGCAGTCCCTCAAGGACTAGCGGGAGATTTAACGAGCAGTACTTC.

This chain connects TRBV18 to TRBJ2-7; 8 nucleotides line up with TRBD2. The CDR3 consists of 14 residues. Germline V CDR1 and CDR2: KGHSH, LQKENI. The junction had 9 bases not matched to a gene; V was cut back by 6 bases and J by 5 bases. The chain's CDR3 is CASSPGGATNEQYF. CDR3 sequence (DNA): TGTGCCAGCTCCCCGGGGGGGGCCACGAACGAGCAGTACTTC.

The V gene is TRBV5-1, the J gene TRBJ2-3; D not resolved. CDR3 size: 14 residues. The germline V and J ends were trimmed by 4 bases and 1 base, with 10 bases remaining between them. Germline loops: CDR1 SGHRS, CDR2 YFSETQ. CDR3 protein: CASSAQVGTDTQYF. For the CDR3, the DNA is TGCGCCAGCAGCGCTCAAGTGGGCACAGATACGCAGTATTTT.

This clone has only a few counts. The genes are TRBV5-1 and TRBJ1-2; possibly TRBD1 for D (6 bases). This CDR3 contains 14 residues. Germline V gene sequence: CDR1 SGHRS, CDR2 YFSETQ. Trimming stripped 3 bases from V and 7 bases from J, with 16 bases between. This CDR3 is CASSSETGSGGYTF. For the CDR3, the DNA is TGCGCCAGCAGCTCGGAAACAGGGTCGGGTGGCTACACCTTC.

This clone occurred a few times. The chain carries TRBV28 and TRBJ1-2; 10 positions match TRBD1. Germline V gives CDR1 MDHEN, CDR2 SYDVKM. Trimming cost V 5 bases and J 0 bases; bases outside gene matches: 0. The CDR3 has 14 residues. Here the CDR3 reads CASSGQGANYGYTF. CDR3 coding DNA: TGTGCCAGCAGTGGACAGGGGGCTAACTATGGCTACACCTTC.

This clone was seen a single time. The rearrangement uses TRBV19 and TRBJ1-5; TRBD1 is a possible D gene (6 bases). V was trimmed by 6 bases and J by 5 bases, leaving 20 bases between them. There are 16 residues in the CDR3. Germline values: CDR1 LNHDA, CDR2 SQIVND (reference sequence). CDR3 region: CASRDRAHAGDQPQHF. The CDR3 nucleotides read TGTGCCAGTAGGGACAGAGCCCACGCCGGGGATCAGCCCCAGCATTTT.

The chain couples TRBV20-1 to TRBJ1-2, with D perhaps TRBD1 (6 bases). CDR1 and CDR2 (germline): DFQATT, SNEGSKA (reference sequence). V lost 3 bases and J lost 6, with 8 bases in between. The CDR3 runs to 11 residues. The CDR3 is CSASQGHGYTF. In DNA form, the CDR3 reads TGCAGTGCTAGTCAGGGGCATGGCTACACCTTC.

This clone occurred many times. The genes are TRBV27 and TRBJ2-3, with D possibly TRBD2 on 6 matching bases. V lost 3 bases and J lost 2, with 15 bases in between. The CDR3 length is 16 residues. Germline CDR1 reads MNHEY; CDR2 reads SMNVEV (reference sequence). This CDR3 is CASSLGGDPYTDTQYF. As DNA, the CDR3 is TGTGCCAGCAGTTTGGGGGGAGACCCTTACACAGATACGCAGTATTTT.

V is TRBV9 and J is TRBJ2-7; no clear D. The V end lost 4 bases, the J end lost 1 base, and 12 bases lay between the germline ends. From germline, CDR1 is SGDLS and CDR2 YYNGEE. This CDR3 is 14 amino acids long. The CDR3 spells CASSSSPSSYEQYF. CDR3 nucleotide sequence: TGTGCCAGCAGCTCCTCCCCCTCTTCCTACGAGCAGTACTTC.

The chain has TRBV18 and TRBJ1-5; D might be TRBD1 (5 bases). Germline CDR1 KGHSH, CDR2 LQKENI. Trimming removed 0 bases from V and 7 bases from J, with 16 bases in between. The CDR3 is made up of 16 amino acids. Here the CDR3 DNA reads TGTGCCAGCTCACCACCGGAGGCAGGGAGGAACCAGCCCCAGCATTTT. Its translation is CASSPPEAGRNQPQHF.